This T cell receptor (beta chain) was identified during a study of cytomegalovirus exposure and HLA in healthy donors. Study context: Earlier sequencing of about 179 million T cells yielded 100 million to 140 million unique TCR beta sequences. When 398 donors were genotyped, approximately 80% of them were found to fall in the Caucasian-associated ancestry cluster.

Findings and limits, study-wide: One variant, a missense change in DCLRE1C, was linked in a later analysis to TCR beta V- and J-gene trimming.

Germline V gene sequence: CDR1 MDHEN, CDR2 SYDVKM. V gave up 3 bases and J gave up 1 base, with 16 bases separating them. The length of the CDR3 is 16 residues. Concerning this clone itself: What it binds is not known.

The PCR used 60 Vbeta and 13 Jbeta primers. Methods used by the authors: Unique TCR beta chains numbered approximately 80 million in a later analysis, with about 11 million shared. TCRdb's table, derived via immunoSEQ multiplex PCR, lists solely in-frame clones and lacks some. The DNA gave D and trimming, while V, J and clone size come from that table. The table shows 140,000 to 150,000 clones, with around 80% occurring only once. This chain links TRBV28 with TRBJ2-7; D perhaps matches TRBD1 (5 bases). The sequence was collected from a female donor in good health and CMV-seronegative. Sequenced material: PBMCs. CDR3 loop: CASSLEKTAGSYEQYF. The CDR3 coding sequence is TGTGCCAGCAGTTTGGAAAAGACAGCCGGATCCTACGAGCAGTACTTC.